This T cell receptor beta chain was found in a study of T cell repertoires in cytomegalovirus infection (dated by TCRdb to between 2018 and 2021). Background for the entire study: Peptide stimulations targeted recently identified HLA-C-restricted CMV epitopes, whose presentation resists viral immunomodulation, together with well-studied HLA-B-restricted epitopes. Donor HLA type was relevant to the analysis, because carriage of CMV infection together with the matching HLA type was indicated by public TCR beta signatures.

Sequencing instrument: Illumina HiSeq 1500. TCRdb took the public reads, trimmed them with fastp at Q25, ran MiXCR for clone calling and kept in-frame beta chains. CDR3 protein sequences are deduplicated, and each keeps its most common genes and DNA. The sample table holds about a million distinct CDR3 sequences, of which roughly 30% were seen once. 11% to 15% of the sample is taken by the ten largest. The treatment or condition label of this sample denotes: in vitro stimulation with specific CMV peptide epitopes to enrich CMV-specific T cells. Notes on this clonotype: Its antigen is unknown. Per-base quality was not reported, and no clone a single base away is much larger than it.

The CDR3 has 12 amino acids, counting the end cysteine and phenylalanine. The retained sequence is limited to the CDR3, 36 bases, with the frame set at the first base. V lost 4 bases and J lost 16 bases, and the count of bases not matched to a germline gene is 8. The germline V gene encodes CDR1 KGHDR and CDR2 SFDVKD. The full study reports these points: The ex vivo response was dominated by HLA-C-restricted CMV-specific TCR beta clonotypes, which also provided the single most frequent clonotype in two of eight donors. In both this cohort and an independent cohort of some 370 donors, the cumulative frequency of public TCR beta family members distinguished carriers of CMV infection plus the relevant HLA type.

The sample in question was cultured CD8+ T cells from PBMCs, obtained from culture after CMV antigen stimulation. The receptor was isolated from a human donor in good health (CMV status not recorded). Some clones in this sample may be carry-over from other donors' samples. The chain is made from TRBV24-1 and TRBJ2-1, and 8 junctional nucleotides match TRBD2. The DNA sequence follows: TGTGCCACCAGTGACCAAACGGGGGGGTTATTCTTC. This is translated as CATSDQTGGLFF.